This TCR beta chain was captured in a study of T cells expressing NK-cell markers. Background on the study: Sequencing of TCR beta repertoires drew on sorted CD3+CD56+NKG2C+, CD3+CD56+NKG2C- and CD3+CD56-NKG2C+ T cells. Study outcomes and limitations: Unclear, still, was the HCMV specificity of the expanded NKG2C+ T cell clones.

Each CDR3 protein gets one entry in TCRdb, which reprocessed the 5' RACE reads and gives no DNA. The table for this sample gives 300,000 to 500,000 distinct CDR3 sequences. The CDR3 is 15 amino acids. Germline V CDR1 and CDR2: SQVTM, ANQGSEA. Details on this clonotype: Its specificity is not known.

The chain recombines TRBV29-1 with TRBJ2-1; TCRdb calls TRBD1, which cannot be checked without DNA. Sample: blood T cells: a sorted CD56 or NKG2C T cell subset, CD4+ or CD8+ T cells, or bulk PBMC T cells (not recorded which). The receptor's source is a woman aged 45-65 years in good health. CDR3 protein: CSVEGTARGGDEQFF.